These 28 T cell receptor beta chains were sequenced from one sample in a study of blood T cell repertoires in COVID-19. The method was immunoSEQ multiplex PCR; TCRdb's version includes in-frame clones alone and lacks a portion of them. The sample shows a few hundred thousand clones, roughly 84% of them seen only once. The sample was peripheral blood. The source of these receptors is a woman under 30 with acute or convalescent COVID-19.

This clone was seen a single time. V is TRBV7-2 and J is TRBJ1-3; 9 nucleotides line up with TRBD1. V dropped 5 bases and J dropped 0; count of bases not matched to a gene: 8. This CDR3 is 17 amino acids long. The germline V gene has CDR1 SGHTA and CDR2 FQGNSA. CDR3 sequence (DNA): TGTGCCAGCAGCCCCGGACAGGGGTTCTCCTCTGGAAACACCATATATTTT. It specifies CASSPGQGFSSGNTIYF.

This clone was counted a few times. V and J are TRBV29-1 and TRBJ1-1; D uncertain. Germline CDR1 SQVTM, CDR2 ANQGSEA. The V gene lost 6 bases and the J gene lost 0 bases, with 14 bases spanning the gap. The CDR3 consists of 14 residues. The CDR3 region is CSVELDGMNTEAFF. The CDR3 nucleotides read TGCAGCGTGGAGTTAGACGGCATGAACACTGAAGCTTTCTTT.

The CDR3 reads CASSRDGTAYNEQFF. The CDR3 nucleotides are TGTGCCAGTAGTCGAGATGGGACTGCCTACAATGAGCAGTTCTTC. This chain uses TRBV19 with TRBJ2-1; the D gene is possibly TRBD2 (6 bases). Trimming shortened V by 5 bases and J by 2 bases, and 13 bases separated the two germline ends. The CDR3 extends over 15 amino acids. Germline lookup yields CDR1 LNHDA and CDR2 SQIVND (reference sequence).

This clone was found a few times. This rearrangement joins TRBV6-2 or TRBV6-3 to TRBJ2-7; 10 bases map to TRBD2. Germline assignment: CDR1 MNHEY and CDR2 SVGEGT. The V and J ends lost 2 bases and 3 bases, in that order; junction bases with no gene match: 10. The CDR3 has 17 amino acids. This chain's CDR3 is CASSYRKPSGRFYEQYF. CDR3 sequence (DNA): TGTGCCAGCAGTTACCGGAAACCTAGCGGGAGATTCTACGAGCAGTACTTC.

J is TRBJ2-7 and V is TRBV7-9; the D gene is possibly TRBD2 (6 bases). This CDR3 contains 15 residues. The germline V and J ends were trimmed by 3 bases and 0 bases, with 12 bases remaining between them. Germline CDR1 and CDR2: SEHNR and FQNEAQ (reference sequence). DNA of the CDR3: TGTGCCAGCAGCTTGGCGGGACTGGACTCCTACGAGCAGTACTTC. Amino acid sequence: CASSLAGLDSYEQYF.

CDR3 DNA sequence: TGTGCCAGCAGCTTAGAAGGCGGTGTTACACCCCTCCACTTT. Translated, it gives CASSLEGGVTPLHF. The rearrangement uses TRBV7-2 and TRBJ1-6; D gene uncertain. The germline V gene encodes CDR1 SGHTA and CDR2 FQGNSA. The V end lost 1 base, the J end lost 11 bases, and 12 bases lay between the germline ends. The CDR3 totals 14 residues.

This clone appeared once. The V and J genes are TRBV13 and TRBJ2-7; 7 bases match TRBD1. CDR3 length: 14 amino acids. V was pared by 4 bases and J by 1 base, with 4 bases of the junction left unmatched. Germline CDR1 and CDR2: PRHDT and FYEKMQ (reference sequence). The DNA of the CDR3 is TGTGCCAGCAGCTCGAACAGGGGTTCCTACGAGCAGTACTTC. This gives the protein CASSSNRGSYEQYF. The full variable domain, with the rest looked up from reference TRBV13 and TRBJ2-7, is AAGVIQSPRHLIKEKRETATLKCYPIPRHDTVYWYQQGPGQDPQFLISFYEKMQSDKGSIPDRFSAQQFSDYHSELNMSSLELGDSALYFCASSSNRGSYEQYFGPGTRLTVT.

J is TRBJ1-6 and V is TRBV18; maybe TRBD1 (5 bases). V lost 2 bases to trimming and J lost 7 bases, with 12 bases between them. In germline, CDR1 is KGHSH, CDR2 LQKENI. The CDR3 spans 15 residues. The CDR3 DNA reads TGTGCCAGCTCACCAGACCCGGGGGGGAATTCACCCCTCCACTTT. Translated: CASSPDPGGNSPLHF.

This clone was seen a single time. The chain is built from TRBV29-1 and TRBJ2-1, with D possibly TRBD2 on 6 matching bases. Germline V gene sequence: CDR1 SQVTM, CDR2 ANQGSEA. The CDR3 has 11 residues. V was trimmed by 4 bases and J by 6 bases, leaving 7 bases between them. The CDR3 here is CSVVRGNEQFF. CDR3 DNA: TGCAGCGTTGTGCGGGGCAATGAGCAGTTCTTC.

The V and J genes are TRBV7-9 and TRBJ2-4; 10 bases fit TRBD2. Germline V gene lookup returns CDR1 SEHNR and CDR2 FQNEAQ (reference sequence). Trimming at V came to 5 bases and at J to 3 bases, leaving 10 bases not matched to a gene. The CDR3 is 17 amino acids. The CDR3 reads CASSSLTSGINKNIQYF. The CDR3 DNA sequence: TGTGCCAGCAGCAGCCTAACTAGCGGGATTAACAAAAACATTCAGTACTTC.

The CDR3 sequence is CASSPRDRGSPLHF. Written as DNA, the CDR3 is TGTGCCAGCAGCCCCCGGGACAGGGGGTCACCCCTCCACTTT. V gene TRBV7-2 combines with J gene TRBJ1-6, with 11 positions matching TRBD1. The V segment lost 5 bases and the J segment 10 bases; nucleotides outside the gene matches: 4. The CDR3 has 14 residues. CDR1 SGHTA and CDR2 FQGNSA come from the germline V gene.

The chain carries TRBV7-2 and TRBJ1-5; 7 bases are a match to TRBD1. CDR3 length: 17 amino acids. V was pared by 3 bases and J by 0 bases, with 8 bases of the junction left unmatched. Germline values: CDR1 SGHTA, CDR2 FQGNSA. The CDR3 loop is CASSLRQGEVSNQPQHF. CDR3 in DNA: TGTGCCAGCAGCTTGCGACAGGGAGAAGTTAGCAATCAGCCCCAGCATTTT.

This chain uses TRBV7-8 with TRBJ1-4, with 11 bases matching TRBD1. The CDR3 sequence is 15 residues long. Germline CDR1 is SGHVS and CDR2 is FQNEAQ. V lost 2 bases to trimming and J lost 8 bases; unmatched junction nucleotides: 4. The chain's CDR3 is CASSLLGTGGEKLFF. CDR3 coding DNA: TGTGCCAGCAGCTTACTGGGGACAGGGGGAGAAAAACTGTTTTTT.

Note on this clone: The same CDR3 arises from other DNA sequences in this sample as well. The rearrangement links TRBV19 to TRBJ2-1; 9 bases agree with TRBD2. The junction had 6 bases not matched to a gene; V was cut back by 4 bases and J by 5 bases. The CDR3 extends over 15 amino acids. Germline CDR1 LNHDA, CDR2 SQIVND (reference sequence). The CDR3 DNA reads TGTGCCAGTAGTAGCGGGAGGGCACCTAACAATGAGCAGTTCTTC. It translates to CASSSGRAPNNEQFF.

The chain couples TRBV4-1 to TRBJ1-2, with 10 bases matching TRBD1. Germline V gene data show CDR1 as MGHRA and CDR2 as YSYEKL. The CDR3 length is 13 residues. After removal of 4 bases from V and 6 bases from J, the junction contained 2 bases not matched to a gene. In DNA form, the CDR3 reads TGCGCCAGCAGCCCCGGACAGGGGGATGGCTACACCTTC. This codes for CASSPGQGDGYTF.

The chain has TRBV7-2 and TRBJ1-1; 7 positions match TRBD1. V gave up 5 bases and J gave up 0 bases; unmatched junction bases: 3. CDR3 length equals 14 residues. CDR1 and CDR2 (germline): SGHTA, FQGNSA. CDR3 nucleotide sequence: TGTGCCAGCAGCCGGGGACAGATGAACACTGAAGCTTTCTTT. This gives the protein CASSRGQMNTEAFF.

V is TRBV5-6 and J is TRBJ2-7, with 14 bases lining up with TRBD2. Looked up from germline, CDR1 is SGHDT and CDR2 is YYEEEE. The CDR3 covers 16 residues. V lost 4 bases, J lost 6 bases, and 9 bases stayed unmatched. CDR3 residues: CASSPGTSGSWAEQYF. Written as DNA, the CDR3 is TGTGCCAGCAGCCCAGGGACTAGCGGGAGTTGGGCCGAGCAGTACTTC.

The genes are TRBV18 and TRBJ1-5; D not certain. V was trimmed by 3 bases and J by 7 bases, leaving 16 bases between them. This CDR3 comprises 15 residues. CDR1 KGHSH and CDR2 LQKENI come from the germline V gene. The chain's CDR3 is CASSPTSSSGQPQHF. As DNA, the CDR3 is TGTGCCAGCTCACCCACTTCCAGTAGCGGGCAGCCCCAGCATTTT.

The chain couples TRBV4-1 to TRBJ1-2; possible D gene TRBD1, 5 bases. Trimming took 3 bases from V and 7 from J, leaving 15 bases between them. The germline gives CDR1 MGHRA, CDR2 YSYEKL. The length of the CDR3 is 14 residues. The CDR3 reads CASSQPSQGLGYTF. The CDR3 coding sequence is TGCGCCAGCAGCCAGCCATCGCAGGGTCTTGGCTACACCTTC.

V usage is TRBV7-9 and J usage is TRBJ2-2; 8 nucleotides agree with TRBD1. There are 16 residues in the CDR3. CDR1 is SEHNR and CDR2 is FQNEAQ in the germline V gene (reference sequence). After removal of 1 base from V and 5 bases from J, the junction contained 6 bases not matched to a gene. DNA of the CDR3: TGTGCCAGCAGCTTAGTGCCAGGGGGCGGAACCGGGGAGCTGTTTTTT. Its translation is CASSLVPGGGTGELFF.

The V and J genes are TRBV7-2 and TRBJ2-6; D is possibly TRBD1 (9 bases). Germline assignment: CDR1 SGHTA and CDR2 FQGNSA. Trimming removed 5 bases at V and 4 bases at J, with 24 bases between. This CDR3 is built from 19 residues. Here the CDR3 DNA reads TGTGCCAGCAGCCTACTACCGGGACAGGGACTAGGGGGGGCCAACGTCCTGACTTTC. Translating gives CASSLLPGQGLGGANVLTF. Full variable domain (outside the CDR3, taken from reference TRBV7-2 and TRBJ2-6): GAGVSQSPSNKVTEKGKDVELRCDPISGHTALYWYRQSLGQGLEFLIYFQGNSAPDKSGLPSDRFSAERTGGSVSTLTIQRTQQEDSAVYLCASSLLPGQGLGGANVLTFGAGSRLTVL.

This chain joins TRBV4-3 and TRBJ2-1; TRBD2 agrees at 10 bases. Germline-derived CDR1 and CDR2 are LGHNA and YSLEER. V shed 0 bases and J 6 bases; nucleotides not matched to a gene: 5. The CDR3 is 16 amino acids. The CDR3 loop is CASSQDLAGVFNEQFF. As DNA, the CDR3 is TGCGCCAGCAGCCAAGATCTAGCGGGAGTCTTCAATGAGCAGTTCTTC.

The V and J genes are TRBV2 and TRBJ2-3; D call uncertain. Looked up from germline, CDR1 is SNHLY and CDR2 is FYNNEI. This CDR3 has 12 residues. The ends were cut back, 6 bases at V and 4 bases at J, with 8 bases in the middle. Here the CDR3 DNA reads TGTGCCAGCAGGGCTTTCGCAGATACGCAGTATTTT. This translates into CASRAFADTQYF.

This clone was observed a few times. The sample contains more than one DNA sequence encoding this CDR3. This chain links TRBV19 with TRBJ1-3; D is perhaps TRBD1 (5 bases). Between the trimmed V and J ends, which lost 3 bases and 1 base, there was a span of 7 bases. Germline CDR1 is LNHDA and CDR2 is SQIVND (reference sequence). The CDR3 runs to 14 residues. In nucleotides, the CDR3 is TGTGCCAGTAGTATCCCAGGGTCTGGAAACACCATATATTTT. This encodes CASSIPGSGNTIYF.

The V call is TRBV10-3, the J call TRBJ2-7; D unclear. In germline, CDR1 is ENHRY, CDR2 SYGVKD. This CDR3 comprises 14 residues. Trimming left V 2 bases short and J 4 bases short, with 12 bases between. CDR3 sequence reads: CAISELRQDYEQYF. The DNA for the CDR3 is TGTGCCATCAGTGAGCTTCGGCAGGATTACGAGCAGTACTTC.

V usage is TRBV4-3 and J usage is TRBJ2-2; the match to TRBD1 covers 7 bases. V gave up 0 bases and J gave up 4 bases; unmatched junction bases: 11. CDR3 length: 18 residues. In germline, CDR1 is LGHNA, CDR2 YSLEER. As DNA, the CDR3 is TGCGCCAGCAGCCAAGATTATCCGGTTCACAGGGGCACCGGGGAGCTGTTTTTT. Translation: CASSQDYPVHRGTGELFF.

This clone has a single count. V and J are TRBV15 and TRBJ2-2; 10 nucleotides agree with TRBD2. Germline-derived CDR1 and CDR2 are LNHNV and YYDKDF (reference sequence). The CDR3 is 18 amino acids. The V gene end was trimmed by 4 bases and the J gene end by 1 base; junction bases not matched to a gene: 9. Written as DNA, the CDR3 is TGTGCCACCAGCATCGGGACTAGCGTATTCCTGAACACCGGGGAGCTGTTTTTT. It codes for CATSIGTSVFLNTGELFF.

The V gene is TRBV25-1, the J gene TRBJ2-1; 9 nucleotides agree with TRBD2. The V gene's germline CDR1 is MGHDK and CDR2 SYGVNS. The CDR3 extends over 12 amino acids. V dropped 4 bases and J dropped 15; count of bases not matched to a gene: 7. The CDR3: CASSASSGTPFF. Written as DNA, the CDR3 is TGTGCCAGCAGTGCCTCTAGCGGGACGCCGTTCTTC.